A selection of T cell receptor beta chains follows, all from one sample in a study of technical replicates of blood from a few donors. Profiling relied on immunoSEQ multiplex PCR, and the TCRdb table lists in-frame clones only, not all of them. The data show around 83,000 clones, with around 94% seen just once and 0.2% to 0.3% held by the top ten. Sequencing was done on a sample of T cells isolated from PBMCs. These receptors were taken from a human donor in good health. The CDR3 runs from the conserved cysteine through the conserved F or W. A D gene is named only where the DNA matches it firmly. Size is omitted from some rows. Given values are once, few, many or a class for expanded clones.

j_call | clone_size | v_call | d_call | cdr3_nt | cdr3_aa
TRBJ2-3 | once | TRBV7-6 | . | TGTGCCAGCAGCTTAGCGATGGGGGCTAGGACAGATACGCAGTATTTT | CASSLAMGARTDTQYF
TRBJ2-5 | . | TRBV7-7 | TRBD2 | TGTGCCAGCAGCTTAAGCGGGAGTACCCAAGAGACCCAGTACTTC | CASSLSGSTQETQYF
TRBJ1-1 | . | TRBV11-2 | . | TGTGCCAGCAGCCGACATCAGGTAGCGTCGGGCAAGATGAACACTGAAGCTTTCTTT | CASSRHQVASGKMNTEAFF
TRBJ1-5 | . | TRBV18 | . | TGTGCCAGCTCACCCGGGACTCATTCGGAGCCCCAGCATTTT | CASSPGTHSEPQHF
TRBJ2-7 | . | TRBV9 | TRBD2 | TGTGCCAGCAGCGTAGACCAGCGGGGTTTCTACGAGCAGTACTTC | CASSVDQRGFYEQYF
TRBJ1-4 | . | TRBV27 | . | TGTGCCAGCAGTTTTCTCGGACAGAGCCGTAATGAAAAACTGTTTTTT | CASSFLGQSRNEKLFF
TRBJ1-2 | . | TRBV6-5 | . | TGTGCCAGCGGTCGAGGAGCGGGGGGCTACACCTTC | CASGRGAGGYTF
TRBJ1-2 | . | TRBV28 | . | TGTGCCAGCAGTTTAAGCGCCGTAGGACTACCTTATGGCTACACCTTC | CASSLSAVGLPYGYTF
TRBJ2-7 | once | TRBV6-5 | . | TGTGCCAGCAGTTACTCTTCGACTCCCGGGGAATACGAGCAGTACTTC | CASSYSSTPGEYEQYF
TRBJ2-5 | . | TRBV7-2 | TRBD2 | TGTGCCAGCAGCTACATAGCGGGGGGGCCAGGAGAGACCCAGTACTTC | CASSYIAGGPGETQYF
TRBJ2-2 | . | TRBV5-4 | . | TGTGCCAGCAGCGGACAGAACACCGGGGAGCTGTTTTTT | CASSGQNTGELFF
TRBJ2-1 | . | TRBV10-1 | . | TGCGCCAGCAGTGAAGGGCGGGGACTGACTGAGCAGTTCTTC | CASSEGRGLTEQFF
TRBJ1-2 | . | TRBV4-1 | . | TGCGCCAGCAGCCGAACTACAGGAATTTCTAACTATGGCTACACCTTC | CASSRTTGISNYGYTF
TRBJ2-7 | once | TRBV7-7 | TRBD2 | TGTGCCAGCAGCCTATCAACTAGACTAGCGGGAGGTTCCTACGAGCAGTACTTC | CASSLSTRLAGGSYEQYF
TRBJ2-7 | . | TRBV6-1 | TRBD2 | TGTGCCAGCAGGGTGAGGACTAGCTCCTACGAGCAGTACTTC | CASRVRTSSYEQYF
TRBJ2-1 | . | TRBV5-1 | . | TGCGCCAGCAGCTTGGGGCAGGGAACCTACAATGAGCAGTTCTTC | CASSLGQGTYNEQFF
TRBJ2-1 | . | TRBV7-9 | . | TGTGCCAGCAGCTTTTTGAGGGAATACTTCTTC | CASSFLREYFF